This T cell receptor beta chain originates from a study of OX40 agonist ivuxolimab in advanced cancers. Looking at the study overall: Ivuxolimab, which is an agonistic anti-OX40 (CD134) antibody, was administered to the patients.

The protocol was immunoSEQ multiplex PCR, while the TCRdb copy is restricted to in-frame clones and leaves out a portion. In the table there are almost 70,000 clones, 80% to 90% of which are singletons. Germline V gene data show CDR1 as ENHRY and CDR2 as SYGVKD. Losses at the gene ends were 3 bases for V and 6 bases for J; bases not matched to a gene: 1. The CDR3 runs to 15 residues. The rearrangement joins TRBV10-3 to TRBJ2-1; TRBD2 agrees at 14 bases. The specimen was CD4+ or CD8+ T cells sorted from blood, collected in a trial of the OX40 agonist ivuxolimab. The receptor comes from an adult with an advanced solid tumor such as melanoma, head and neck, liver or kidney cancer. The CDR3 nucleotides read TGTGCCATCAGTGATGGGACTAGCGGGAGCAATGAGCAGTTCTTC. Its translation is CAISDGTSGSNEQFF.